The 10 T cell receptor beta chains below come from one sample, sequenced in a study of blood T cell repertoires in COVID-19. This table comes from immunoSEQ multiplex PCR, and its TCRdb copy is limited to in-frame clones, with some not included. This table has 210,000 or so clones, approximately 81% appearing once. Input material: PBMCs or T cells enriched from blood (not recorded which). These receptor sequences come from a woman between 50 and 59 years old with acute COVID-19.

As concerns this clone: Other DNA sequences in the same sample also yield this CDR3. V usage is TRBV18 and J usage is TRBJ2-7; D gene uncertain. The V end was cut by 3 bases, the J end by 3 bases, with 9 bases between. CDR1 is KGHSH, CDR2 LQKENI, per germline. This CDR3 has 13 amino acids. CDR3 sequence (DNA): TGTGCCAGCTCACCCGGCGGATACTACGAGCAGTACTTC. This encodes CASSPGGYYEQYF. Drawing the rest from reference TRBV18 and TRBJ2-7, the complete variable domain is NAGVMQNPRHLVRRRGQEARLRCSPMKGHSHVYWYRQLPEEGLKFMVYLQKENIIDESGMPKERFSAEFPKEGPSILRIQQVVRGDSAAYFCASSPGGYYEQYFGPGTRLTVT.

This chain links TRBV7-2 with TRBJ2-1, with D possibly being TRBD2 (6 bases). The CDR3 is made up of 15 amino acids. V was cut by 5 bases and J by 1 base, with 12 bases left in between. Per germline, CDR1 SGHTA and CDR2 FQGNSA. The CDR3, as DNA: TGTGCCAGCAGCCCCGCCGGGAGTTCCTACAATGAGCAGTTCTTC. It encodes CASSPAGSSYNEQFF.

The chain is built from TRBV19 and TRBJ2-1; D unclear. V lost 1 base to trimming and J lost 5 bases, with 6 bases between them. CDR3 length: 13 amino acids. Germline lookup yields CDR1 LNHDA and CDR2 SQIVND (reference sequence). The CDR3 sequence is CASSIVPDNEQFF. The CDR3 bases are TGTGCCAGTAGTATAGTTCCGGACAATGAGCAGTTCTTC.

This chain links TRBV7-2 with TRBJ2-7; no reliable D call. The germline V gene has CDR1 SGHTA and CDR2 FQGNSA. The ends were cut back, 2 bases at V and 0 bases at J, with 5 bases in the middle. This CDR3 contains 13 residues. For the CDR3, the DNA is TGTGCCAGCAGCTTATTTAACTCCTACGAGCAGTACTTC. Translated: CASSLFNSYEQYF.

This clone appeared a single time. This chain connects TRBV7-6 to TRBJ2-2; D is uncertain. Germline V lookup: CDR1 SGHVS, CDR2 FNYEAQ. V dropped 5 bases and J dropped 2 bases, with 15 bases sitting between them. The CDR3 runs to 16 residues. The CDR3 reads CASSPLIVLNTGELFF. The CDR3 coding sequence is TGTGCCAGCAGCCCATTGATCGTACTAAACACCGGGGAGCTGTTTTTT.

The DNA of the CDR3 is TGCGCCAGCAGCCAACAACAGACAGGGACGGGAGAGACCCAGTACTTC. It yields the protein CASSQQQTGTGETQYF. The V call is TRBV4-3, the J call TRBJ2-5; 7 bases match TRBD1. The CDR3 is 16 residues long. Germline V CDR1 and CDR2: LGHNA, YSLEER. With V trimmed by 2 bases and J by 4 bases, 10 bases remained unmatched.

The chain combines TRBV11-2 with TRBJ2-2, with a possible D match to TRBD1 (5 bases). With 5 bases removed from V and 5 bases from J, the gap between germline ends came to 18 bases. The CDR3 length is 16 residues. Germline-derived CDR1 and CDR2 are SGHAT and FQNNGV. CDR3: CASSLRDGTSTGELFF. The CDR3 coding sequence is TGTGCCAGCAGCCTCAGGGATGGTACGTCTACCGGGGAGCTGTTTTTT.

The chain carries TRBV12-3 or TRBV12-4 and TRBJ1-4, with D perhaps matching TRBD1 (5 bases). V lost 8 bases, J lost 4 bases, and 11 bases lay in between. This CDR3 has 13 amino acids. The CDR3 sequence is CASSAGGNEKLFF. In nucleotides, the CDR3 is TGTGCCAGCTCCGCGGGGGGTAATGAAAAACTGTTTTTT.

The V call is TRBV28, the J call TRBJ1-4, with D unresolved. Germline loops: CDR1 MDHEN, CDR2 SYDVKM. V was cut by 7 bases and J by 4 bases, with 10 bases left in between. There are 13 residues in the CDR3. The CDR3 bases are TGTGCCAGCACACGAGGAGGTAATGAAAAACTGTTTTTT. It translates to CASTRGGNEKLFF.

The chain has TRBV7-8 and TRBJ2-3, with 10 bases aligning to TRBD2. CDR3 length: 19 residues. With 5 bases clipped from V and 3 bases from J, the junction kept 17 bases outside the gene matches. Per germline, CDR1 SGHVS and CDR2 FQNEAQ. The CDR3: CASSSLEVKRGGPTDTQYF. In nucleotides, the CDR3 is TGTGCCAGCAGCAGCTTAGAGGTGAAGCGGGGGGGCCCTACAGATACGCAGTATTTT.